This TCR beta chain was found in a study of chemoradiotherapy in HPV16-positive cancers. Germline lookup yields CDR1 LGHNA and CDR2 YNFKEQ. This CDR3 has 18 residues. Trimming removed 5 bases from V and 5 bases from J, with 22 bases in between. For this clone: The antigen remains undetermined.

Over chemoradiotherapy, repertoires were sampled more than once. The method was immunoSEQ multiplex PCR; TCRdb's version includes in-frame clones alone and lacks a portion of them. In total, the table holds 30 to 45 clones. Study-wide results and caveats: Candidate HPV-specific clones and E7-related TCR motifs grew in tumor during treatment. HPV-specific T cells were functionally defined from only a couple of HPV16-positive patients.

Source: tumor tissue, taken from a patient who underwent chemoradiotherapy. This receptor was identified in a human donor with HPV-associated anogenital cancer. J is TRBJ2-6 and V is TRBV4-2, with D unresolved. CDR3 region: CASSCVGKVQSRANVLTF. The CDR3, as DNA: TGTGCCAGCAGCTGCGTAGGCAAGGTACAAAGTCGGGCCAACGTCCTGACTTTC.